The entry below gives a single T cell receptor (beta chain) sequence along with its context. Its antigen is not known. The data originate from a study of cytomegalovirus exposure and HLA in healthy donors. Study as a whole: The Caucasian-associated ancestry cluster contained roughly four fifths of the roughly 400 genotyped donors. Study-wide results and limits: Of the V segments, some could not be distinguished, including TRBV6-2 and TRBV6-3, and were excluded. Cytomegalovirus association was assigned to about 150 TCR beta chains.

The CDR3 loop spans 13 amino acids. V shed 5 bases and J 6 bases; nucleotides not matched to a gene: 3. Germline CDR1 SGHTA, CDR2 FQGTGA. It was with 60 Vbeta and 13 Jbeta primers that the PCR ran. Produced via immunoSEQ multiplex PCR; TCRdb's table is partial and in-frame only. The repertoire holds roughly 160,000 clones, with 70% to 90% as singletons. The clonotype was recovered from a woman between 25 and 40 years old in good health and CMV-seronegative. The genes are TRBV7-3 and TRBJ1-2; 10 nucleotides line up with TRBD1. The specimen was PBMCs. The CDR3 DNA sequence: TGTGCCAGCAGCCAGGACAGGGGGGATGGCTACACCTTC. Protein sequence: CASSQDRGDGYTF.